This TCR beta chain is from a study of STAT5B mutations in CD4+ large granular lymphocyte leukemia. Broader study findings: 8/27 top patient clones versus 2/35 control clones were TRBV06-family.

The table lists this clone with a few counts. Its antigen is undetermined. Authors' methods: Lowest detectable productive clonotype frequency was 2.59 x 10-5. Clones were sequenced by immunoSEQ multiplex PCR, and TCRdb holds only the in-frame ones, with some missing. Clonal size and the V and J genes are those of that table, whereas D and trimming came from the DNA. The sample lists tens of thousands of clones, more than 80% occurring once. Controls came from buffy coats of healthy blood donors. Trimming took 8 bases from V and 1 from J, leaving 11 bases between them. Germline V CDR1 and CDR2: SQVTM, ANQGSEA. The CDR3 length is 13 residues.

This clonotype was sampled from a human donor in good health. Sequenced input: CD4+ T cells from blood buffy coats. The chain is built from TRBV29-1 and TRBJ2-2; D is possibly TRBD1 (5 bases). The CDR3 coding sequence is TGCAGCACCGACAGCGAGAACACCGGGGAGCTGTTTTTT. Its protein is CSTDSENTGELFF.